The 3 T cell receptor beta chains presented below share a single source sample, sequenced in a study of metastatic and nonmetastatic thyroid tumors. Each patient went into thyroid surgery without having received any treatment. With MiXCR, TCRdb reprocessed the PCR reads. The table lists approximately 9,000 clones, 35% to 45% of them singletons. Sequencing input: tumor tissue. These receptors were collected from a female donor with papillary thyroid cancer or a benign thyroid nodule (not recorded which). Some clones in this sample may be carry-over from other donors' samples.

This clone has just one count. The chain joins TRBV30 to TRBJ2-7, with 11 positions matching TRBD2. The J segment lost 2 bases and the V segment lost 0 bases, leaving 6 bases of the junction unmatched. Germline V gene sequence: CDR1 GTSNPN, CDR2 SVGIG (reference sequence). The CDR3 extends over 16 amino acids. The CDR3 sequence: CAWSVGPGLAAYEQYF. The CDR3 DNA follows: TGTGCCTGGAGTGTCGGGCCGGGACTAGCGGCCTACGAGCAGTACTTC.

The V and J genes are TRBV20-1 and TRBJ1-5; D gene uncertain. This CDR3 comprises 16 residues. CDR1 is DFQATT and CDR2 is SNEGSKA in the germline V gene (reference sequence). Trimming removed 6 bases from V and 0 bases from J, with 18 bases in between. CDR3 residues: CSASLPETYSNQPQHF. The CDR3 DNA reads TGCAGTGCCTCCCTTCCGGAGACATATAGCAATCAGCCCCAGCATTTT.

This clone is medium-sized (0.01 to 0.1%) within its sample. The CDR3 DNA follows: TGTGCCAGCAGTTACTCGAGGGCCTGGAACACTGAAGCTTTCTTT. Its translation: CASSYSRAWNTEAFF. The chain carries TRBV6-2 or TRBV6-3 and TRBJ1-1; D is undetermined. Trimming removed 0 bases from V and 1 base from J, with 9 bases in between. This CDR3 contains 15 residues. From germline, CDR1 is MNHEY and CDR2 SVGEGT.